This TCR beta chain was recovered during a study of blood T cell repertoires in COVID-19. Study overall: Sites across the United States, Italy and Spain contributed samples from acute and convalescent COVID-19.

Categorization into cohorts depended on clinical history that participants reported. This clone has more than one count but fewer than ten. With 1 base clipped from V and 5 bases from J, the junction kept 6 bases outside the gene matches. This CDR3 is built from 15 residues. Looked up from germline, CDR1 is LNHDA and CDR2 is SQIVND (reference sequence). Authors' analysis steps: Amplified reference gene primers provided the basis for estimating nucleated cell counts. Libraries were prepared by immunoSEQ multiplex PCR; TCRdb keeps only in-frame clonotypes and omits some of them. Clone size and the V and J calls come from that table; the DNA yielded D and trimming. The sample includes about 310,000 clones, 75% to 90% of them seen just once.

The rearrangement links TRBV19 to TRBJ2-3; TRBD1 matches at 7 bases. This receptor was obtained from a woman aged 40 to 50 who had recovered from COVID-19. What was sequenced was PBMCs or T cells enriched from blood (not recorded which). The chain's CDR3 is CASSIVTGVGDTQYF. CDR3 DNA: TGTGCCAGTAGTATAGTCACAGGGGTTGGAGATACGCAGTATTTT.